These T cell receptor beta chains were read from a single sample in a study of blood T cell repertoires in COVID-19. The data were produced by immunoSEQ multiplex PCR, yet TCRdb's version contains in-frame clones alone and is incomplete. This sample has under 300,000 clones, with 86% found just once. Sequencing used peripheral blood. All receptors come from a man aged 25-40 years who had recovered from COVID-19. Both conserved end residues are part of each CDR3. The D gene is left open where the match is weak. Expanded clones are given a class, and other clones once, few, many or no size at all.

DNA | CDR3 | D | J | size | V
TGTGCCAGCAGCCCCGGGGGAGGGATCTATGGCTACACCTTC | CASSPGGGIYGYTF | NA | TRBJ1-2 | NA | TRBV6-5
TGCGCCAGCAGCTTACACCAGGGGCGGACTAATGAAAAACTGTTTTTT | CASSLHQGRTNEKLFF | NA | TRBJ1-4 | few | TRBV5-1
TGTGCCAGCAGCACGGACAGCTCCTACGAGCAGTACTTC | CASSTDSSYEQYF | NA | TRBJ2-7 | NA | TRBV5-5
TGTGCCAGCAGCCCAATGGGGCGGGGGGCCGTCACAGATACGCAGTATTTT | CASSPMGRGAVTDTQYF | TRBD2 | TRBJ2-3 | NA | TRBV7-2
TGTGCCTGCCGCCGGGGGGCCTCCGATGAGCAGTTCTTC | CACRRGASDEQFF | NA | TRBJ2-1 | NA | TRBV30
TGCAGCGTTGAGGTACCGAGACAGGGGTACGAGCAGTACTTC | CSVEVPRQGYEQYF | TRBD1 | TRBJ2-7 | NA | TRBV29-1
TGTGCCAGCAGCACGAAAGGACAGGGGGCTAGGCAGCCCCAGCATTTT | CASSTKGQGARQPQHF | TRBD1 | TRBJ1-5 | few | TRBV7-2
TGTGCCAGCAGAAACAGGGTCACTGAAGCTTTCTTT | CASRNRVTEAFF | NA | TRBJ1-1 | once | TRBV2
TGTGCCAGCAGCTGGAGGACAGGGACCTACGAGCAGTACTTC | CASSWRTGTYEQYF | TRBD1 | TRBJ2-7 | NA | TRBV6-2/TRBV6-3
TGTGCCAGCATCCTTCCGGGGGAAGGCTACACCTTC | CASILPGEGYTF | NA | TRBJ1-2 | NA | TRBV7-9
TGTGCCAGCAGTGAATCACCTCGCGGGACAGAGTATCAGCCCCAGCATTTT | CASSESPRGTEYQPQHF | TRBD1 | TRBJ1-5 | NA | TRBV6-1
TGTGCCAGCAGAGAAACGTGGGGGCCCTGGAACACCGGGGAGCTGTTTTTT | CASRETWGPWNTGELFF | NA | TRBJ2-2 | few | TRBV6-1
TGCAGCGTTGCCCGGACAGGGACTCCAGATACGCAGTATTTT | CSVARTGTPDTQYF | TRBD1 | TRBJ2-3 | NA | TRBV29-1
TGTGCCAGCAGTTACTCGGGCAACTACGAGCAGTACTTC | CASSYSGNYEQYF | NA | TRBJ2-7 | NA | TRBV6-5
TGTGCCAGCAGCTTAGGGTTAGGTCAGGGAAACTCTGGGGCCAACGTCCTGACTTTC | CASSLGLGQGNSGANVLTF | NA | TRBJ2-6 | NA | TRBV7-6
TGTGCCAGCAGTTGGACAGGGGGCGGCTATGGCTACACCTTC | CASSWTGGGYGYTF | TRBD1 | TRBJ1-2 | NA | TRBV2
TGCGCCAGCAGTCAACTCCACGGGGGCACAGATACGCAGTATTTT | CASSQLHGGTDTQYF | NA | TRBJ2-3 | NA | TRBV23-1
TGTGCCAGCAGTGAAAATGGGGGCAGGGTCGATGAAGCTTTCTTT | CASSENGGRVDEAFF | NA | TRBJ1-1 | NA | TRBV2
TGTGCCAGCAGCTTAGGAGGACAGATTAACACTGAAGCTTTCTTT | CASSLGGQINTEAFF | NA | TRBJ1-1 | NA | TRBV7-2
TGTGCCAGCAGTTCCAGGGTAGGGTCCTATAATTCACCCCTCCACTTT | CASSSRVGSYNSPLHF | NA | TRBJ1-6 | NA | TRBV6-2/TRBV6-3
TGTGCCAGCAGTCCTACAGCGAACACTGAAGCTTTCTTT | CASSPTANTEAFF | NA | TRBJ1-1 | NA | TRBV6-5
TGTGCCAGTGGATCCGGGACAGGAGAGCCTAACTATGGCTACACCTTC | CASGSGTGEPNYGYTF | TRBD1 | TRBJ1-2 | NA | TRBV19
TGTGCCAGCAGTTACAAATACAGGGGGCGCGGGGAGCTGTTTTTT | CASSYKYRGRGELFF | TRBD1 | TRBJ2-2 | once | TRBV6-5
TGTGCCAGCAGCTCGCACTCTAGCGGGGGGGCTAAGTATTTT | CASSSHSSGGAKYF | TRBD2 | TRBJ2-3 | NA | TRBV11-2
TGTGCCAGCAGTCCCGACGGACTAGCGGGGAGCTCCTACGAGCAGTACTTC | CASSPDGLAGSSYEQYF | TRBD2 | TRBJ2-7 | once | TRBV6-6
TGCGCCAGCAGCACGCAGACGGAGATGGATTCACCCCTCCACTTT | CASSTQTEMDSPLHF | NA | TRBJ1-6 | NA | TRBV5-1
TGTGCCAGCAGTTACAATACAGGGGATACTGGAAACACCATATATTTT | CASSYNTGDTGNTIYF | TRBD1 | TRBJ1-3 | NA | TRBV6-5
TGCAGCGGCAGCAGGATGAACACTGAAGCTTTCTTT | CSGSRMNTEAFF | NA | TRBJ1-1 | NA | TRBV29-1
TGTGCCAGCAGTGAAGAGACAGTAACCGGGGCCAACGTCCTGACTTTC | CASSEETVTGANVLTF | NA | TRBJ2-6 | NA | TRBV2
TGTGCCAGCAGTTTATCGTTCATAGATACGCAGTATTTT | CASSLSFIDTQYF | NA | TRBJ2-3 | NA | TRBV27
TGTGCCAGCAGCCAAGATAAGGGCCAAGCGGGGGCCCCGGGCACCGGGGAGCTGTTTTTT | CASSQDKGQAGAPGTGELFF | TRBD2 | TRBJ2-2 | NA | TRBV4-2
TGTGCCAGCAGCCCACTACAGGGACGGGCTGAAGCTTTCTTT | CASSPLQGRAEAFF | NA | TRBJ1-1 | NA | TRBV9
TGTGCCAGCAGCTTAACCACCCCGCTGGTGGCAGGAAACATTCAGTACTTC | CASSLTTPLVAGNIQYF | NA | TRBJ2-4 | NA | TRBV7-2
TGTGCCAGCAAATACACCAGGGGGCTATCTGGGGCCAACGTCCTGACTTTC | CASKYTRGLSGANVLTF | TRBD1 | TRBJ2-6 | NA | TRBV2
TGTGCCAGCAGCCAAGAATATGAGTCTGAAGCTTTCTTT | CASSQEYESEAFF | NA | TRBJ1-1 | NA | TRBV3-1/TRBV3-2
TGCGCCAGCAGCCAACTGGGGCGGATAAACTATGGCTACACCTTC | CASSQLGRINYGYTF | NA | TRBJ1-2 | NA | TRBV4-3
TGTGCCAGCAGTGTCAGCTATGGCTACACCTTC | CASSVSYGYTF | NA | TRBJ1-2 | once | TRBV28